The 23 T cell receptor beta chains reported below all come from one sample, sequenced in a study of shared clonotypes between healthy human individuals. CD45RO-negative, CCR7-positively selected cells formed the naive CD8 fraction, excluding terminally differentiated effector memory CD45RA+ cells. Assay used: immunoSEQ multiplex PCR; TCRdb lists only in-frame clones, some missing. The sample yields about 2,200,000 clones, about 92% seen once. The source material was naive CD8+ T cells from PBMCs. Receptors were obtained from a man aged 18 to 30 in good health. Some clones in this sample may be carry-over from other donors' samples.

CDR3 sequence reads: CASSPGVNSPLHF. CDR3 nucleotides: TGTGCCAGCAGCCCGGGGGTAAATTCACCCCTCCACTTT. The chain employs TRBV5-6 and TRBJ1-6, with D possibly being TRBD1 (5 bases). V lost 4 bases and J 7 bases, leaving 9 bases between the germline ends. The CDR3 length is 13 residues. Germline values: CDR1 SGHDT, CDR2 YYEEEE.

CDR3 in DNA: TGTGCCAGCAGTGGGAGCCGGGGGGCAGAGCAAGAGACCCAGTACTTC. It encodes CASSGSRGAEQETQYF. The rearrangement links TRBV28 to TRBJ2-5, with D tentatively TRBD2 (7 bases). This CDR3 comprises 16 residues. Trimming took 5 bases from V and 2 from J, leaving 18 bases between them. CDR1 and CDR2 from the germline V gene are MDHEN and SYDVKM.

V and J are TRBV28 and TRBJ1-5; no clear D. CDR1 and CDR2 from the germline V gene are MDHEN and SYDVKM. V was pared by 4 bases and J by 2 bases, with 12 bases between. The CDR3 loop spans 15 amino acids. The CDR3 region is CASSSVRRGNQPQHF. CDR3 bases: TGTGCCAGCAGTTCGGTCAGGAGGGGCAATCAGCCCCAGCATTTT.

Details on this clone: The junction departs from the called germline gene at one end, perhaps through a read error. The CDR3 DNA reads as TGCGCCAGCAGCCAAGGGCCATCAGGGGCGTACGAGCAGTACTTC. Translated, it gives CASSQGPSGAYEQYF. The chain recombines TRBV11-2 with TRBJ2-7, with D perhaps TRBD1 (6 bases). The germline V gene encodes CDR1 SGHAT and CDR2 FQNNGV. The CDR3 has 15 residues.

The CDR3 DNA sequence: TGTGCCAGCAGCTTCGCTAATGGGGGTAGCGGGAGGTCAGATACGCAGTATTTT. This gives the protein CASSFANGGSGRSDTQYF. The chain links TRBV11-2 to TRBJ2-3; 10 nucleotides agree with TRBD2. J gave up 4 bases and V 3 bases, and 13 bases lay outside the gene matches. From germline, CDR1 is SGHAT and CDR2 FQNNGV. The CDR3 is 18 amino acids. Drawing the rest from reference TRBV11-2 and TRBJ2-3, the complete variable domain is EAGVAQSPRYKIIEKRQSVAFWCNPISGHATLYWYQQILGQGPKLLIQFQNNGVVDDSQLPKDRFSAERLKGVDSTLKIQPAKLEDSAVYLCASSFANGGSGRSDTQYFGPGTRLTVL.

This clone was picked up one time. The chain carries TRBV6-6 and TRBJ2-2, with D possibly TRBD2 on 5 matching bases. The CDR3 runs 13 residues. From germline, CDR1 is MNHNY and CDR2 SVGAGI (reference sequence). The germline V and J ends were trimmed by 8 bases and 1 base, with 8 bases remaining between them. This CDR3 is CASGRVNTGELFF. DNA of the CDR3: TGTGCCAGCGGGCGGGTGAACACCGGGGAGCTGTTTTTT.

This clone appeared a single time. The V and J genes are TRBV7-6 and TRBJ2-3; 10 bases map to TRBD1. V lost 3 bases, J lost 1 base, and 7 bases stayed unmatched. Germline lookup yields CDR1 SGHVS and CDR2 FNYEAQ. This CDR3 spans 17 amino acids. The CDR3 loop is CASSLGTGAEGTDTQYF. The CDR3 nucleotides read TGTGCCAGCAGCTTGGGGACAGGGGCGGAGGGCACAGATACGCAGTATTTT.

J is TRBJ1-1 and V is TRBV13; D is unclear. Trimming took 3 bases from V and 0 from J, leaving 14 bases between them. The germline V gene encodes CDR1 PRHDT and CDR2 FYEKMQ (reference sequence). The CDR3 has 16 amino acids. CDR3 nucleotide sequence: TGTGCCAGCAGCTTGTTTTCATCTACCATGAACACTGAAGCTTTCTTT. Amino acids: CASSLFSSTMNTEAFF.

Concerning this clone: In the same sample, other DNA sequences code for this CDR3. The V and J genes are TRBV29-1 and TRBJ1-1; no clear D. This CDR3 contains 10 residues. The germline V and J ends were trimmed by 7 bases and 1 base, with 4 bases remaining between them. Germline V CDR1 and CDR2: SQVTM, ANQGSEA. CDR3 in DNA: TGCAGCGCAAGGAACACTGAAGCTTTCTTT. It yields the protein CSARNTEAFF.

The V call is TRBV9, the J call TRBJ2-3; D is possibly TRBD1 (5 bases). Germline V CDR1 and CDR2: SGDLS, YYNGEE. The V gene lost 0 bases and the J gene lost 6 bases, with 11 bases spanning the gap. This CDR3 is 14 amino acids long. The CDR3 bases are TGTGCCAGCAGCGTAGGCCCGAAGGGGGATACGCAGTATTTT. Residues: CASSVGPKGDTQYF.

The chain employs TRBV28 and TRBJ2-1; possible D gene TRBD1, 6 bases. The germline V gene encodes CDR1 MDHEN and CDR2 SYDVKM. The CDR3 contains 14 residues. The ends were cut back, 3 bases at V and 4 bases at J, with 10 bases in the middle. CDR3 loop: CASSFGGQYNEQFF. The CDR3 DNA reads TGTGCCAGCAGTTTTGGTGGACAGTACAATGAGCAGTTCTTC.

This clone was observed a few times. The sample holds other DNA sequences that translate to the same CDR3. This sequence joins TRBV28 and TRBJ1-5; 7 nucleotides match TRBD1. The ends lost 5 bases at V and 6 bases at J; junction bases unmatched: 4. The CDR3 contains 13 residues. Per the germline V gene, CDR1 is MDHEN and CDR2 is SYDVKM. CDR3 in DNA: TGTGCCAGCAGTCCCCACAGGGGTCAGCCCCAGCATTTT. Protein: CASSPHRGQPQHF. The full variable domain, its missing parts supplied by reference TRBV28 and TRBJ1-5, is DVKVTQSSRYLVKRTGEKVFLECVQDMDHENMFWYRQDPGLGLRLIYFSYDVKMKEKGDIPEGYSVSREKKERFSLILESASTNQTSMYLCASSPHRGQPQHFGDGTRLSIL.

V usage is TRBV9 and J usage is TRBJ2-2, with 9 bases identical to TRBD1. The V segment lost 3 bases and the J segment 3 bases; nucleotides outside the gene matches: 15. This CDR3 has 19 amino acids. CDR1 and CDR2 from the germline V gene are SGDLS and YYNGEE. CDR3 in DNA: TGTGCCAGCAGCGGACGAATAATCGGGACAGGGATGGACACCGGGGAGCTGTTTTTT. The encoded protein is CASSGRIIGTGMDTGELFF.

This chain connects TRBV4-1 to TRBJ2-7, with D tentatively TRBD1 or TRBD2 (6 bases each). Trimming pared 2 bases from V and 3 bases from J, leaving 23 bases between. The CDR3 consists of 18 residues. Germline values: CDR1 MGHRA, CDR2 YSYEKL. The CDR3 DNA follows: TGCGCCAGCAGCCAAAGGGGGGCAGCTTTCGTGTCGGTCTACGAGCAGTACTTC. Translating it yields CASSQRGAAFVSVYEQYF.

The CDR3 nucleotides are TGTGCCAGCAGTGAAGATTGGCTGGGGGTGCACTCTGGAAACACCATATATTTT. Amino acids: CASSEDWLGVHSGNTIYF. This chain links TRBV2 with TRBJ1-3; maybe TRBD1 (5 bases). V was trimmed by 1 base and J by 0 bases, leaving 16 bases between them. The germline CDR1 and CDR2 sequences are SNHLY and FYNNEI. CDR3 length: 18 residues.

This chain joins TRBV11-2 and TRBJ1-1, with unresolved D. This CDR3 has 14 amino acids. From germline, CDR1 is SGHAT and CDR2 FQNNGV. The V gene lost 1 base and the J gene lost 7 bases, with 13 bases spanning the gap. CDR3 nucleotides: TGTGCCAGCAGCTTAGTTTTTTTTGGGTTTGAAGCTTTCTTT. Residues: CASSLVFFGFEAFF.

This clone appeared a single time. V and J are TRBV29-1 and TRBJ2-1, with D perhaps matching TRBD1 (6 bases). Trimming took off 6 bases at V and 3 bases at J, with 21 bases between the two ends. Germline CDR1 reads SQVTM; CDR2 reads ANQGSEA. The CDR3 is made up of 16 amino acids. CDR3 in amino acids: CSVVGTLLEIYNEQFF. The CDR3 DNA reads as TGCAGCGTCGTTGGGACACTCCTAGAAATCTACAATGAGCAGTTCTTC.

This chain links TRBV11-3 with TRBJ2-7; D is possibly TRBD1 (6 bases). CDR3 length: 13 amino acids. The germline V gene encodes CDR1 SGHNT and CDR2 YENEEA. Trimming stripped 5 bases from V and 1 base from J, with 9 bases between. This chain's CDR3 is CASSVTGSYEQYF. CDR3 bases: TGTGCCAGCAGCGTGACAGGATCCTACGAGCAGTACTTC.

For this clone: The same CDR3 also results from other DNA sequences found in this sample. The chain uses TRBV7-9 and TRBJ2-7, with a tentative D call TRBD1 (6 bases). V lost 3 bases and J 2 bases, leaving 11 bases between the germline ends. CDR1 SEHNR and CDR2 FQNEAQ come from the germline V gene (reference sequence). The CDR3 has 14 residues. CDR3 amino acids: CASSLKDRPYEQYF. The DNA for the CDR3 is TGTGCCAGCAGCTTGAAAGACAGGCCCTACGAGCAGTACTTC. Drawing the rest from reference TRBV7-9 and TRBJ2-7, the complete variable domain is DTGVSQNPRHKITKRGQNVTFRCDPISEHNRLYWYRQTLGQGPEFLTYFQNEAQLEKSRLLSDRFSAERPKGSFSTLEIQRTEQGDSAMYLCASSLKDRPYEQYFGPGTRLTVT.

The chain uses TRBV10-2 and TRBJ1-2; 7 nucleotides agree with TRBD1. CDR3 length: 15 amino acids. Germline V gene lookup returns CDR1 WSHSY and CDR2 SAAADI. Losses at the gene ends were 8 bases for V and 3 bases for J; bases not matched to a gene: 12. The CDR3 sequence is CASFNPGQAHYGYTF. The DNA of the CDR3 is TGCGCCAGCTTCAACCCTGGACAGGCCCACTATGGCTACACCTTC.

V is TRBV2 and J is TRBJ2-7; 9 bases are a match to TRBD2. J was trimmed by 7 bases and V by 3 bases; bases with no gene match: 1. The CDR3 has 12 amino acids. In germline, CDR1 is SNHLY, CDR2 FYNNEI. The CDR3 DNA sequence: TGTGCCAGCAGTGAGCTAGCGGGAGAGCAGTACTTC. It is translated as CASSELAGEQYF. Based on the CDR3 plus reference TRBV2 and TRBJ2-7, the full variable domain is EPEVTQTPSHQVTQMGQEVILRCVPISNHLYFYWYRQILGQKVEFLVSFYNNEISEKSEIFDDQFSVERPDGSNFTLKIRSTKLEDSAMYFCASSELAGEQYFGPGTRLTVT.

This CDR3 reads CASTPLAGEETQYF. The CDR3 DNA sequence: TGTGCCAGCACCCCACTAGCGGGAGAAGAGACCCAGTACTTC. The rearrangement links TRBV27 to TRBJ2-5, with 11 bases identical to TRBD2. CDR1 and CDR2 from the germline V gene are MNHEY and SMNVEV (reference sequence). Germline trimming cut 7 bases from V and 3 bases from J; bases unmatched to any gene: 4. CDR3 size: 14 residues.

Turning to this clone: The same CDR3 is also encoded by other DNA sequences in this sample. The J gene is TRBJ2-1, the V gene TRBV7-2; 7 bases match TRBD1. The junction had 4 bases not matched to a gene; V was cut back by 5 bases and J by 3 bases. Germline V gives CDR1 SGHTA, CDR2 FQGNSA. The CDR3 has 14 residues. This CDR3 is CASSPRTGYNEQFF. Written as DNA, the CDR3 is TGTGCCAGCAGCCCACGGACAGGCTACAATGAGCAGTTCTTC. Variable domain in full (rest from reference TRBV7-2 and TRBJ2-1): GAGVSQSPSNKVTEKGKDVELRCDPISGHTALYWYRQSLGQGLEFLIYFQGNSAPDKSGLPSDRFSAERTGGSVSTLTIQRTQQEDSAVYLCASSPRTGYNEQFFGPGTRLTVL.